This T cell receptor (beta chain) derives from a study of blood T cell repertoires in COVID-19. Across the whole study: There were acute and convalescent COVID-19 samples, and they came from the United States, Italy and Spain. The cDNA or gDNA used as material had been derived from T cells, B-cell-depleted T cells, or PBMCs.

About this clone: An end of the junction does not agree with germline; a read error may underlie this.

Authors' data handling: Reference gene primers were amplified, and this amplification served to estimate nucleated cell counts. TCRdb keeps only in-frame clones here, not all; method: immunoSEQ multiplex PCR. V and J calls and clone size are copied from that table; D and trimming were computed from the DNA. The data contain 150,000 to 200,000 clones, 80% to 85% of them seen just once; the ten biggest clones take up approximately 2.4%. The CDR3 has 15 amino acids. Germline loops: CDR1 SSHAT, CDR2 FNYEAQ (reference sequence). This TCR derives from a human donor with acute or convalescent COVID-19. The donor label of this sample is uncertain. The chain is built from TRBV7-7 and TRBJ2-5; 10 bases are a match to TRBD1. The sample taken for sequencing was peripheral blood. The CDR3 DNA reads TGTGCTAGCAGCTTGGGGGGACAGGGGCCCCAGACCCAGTACTTC. Translated: CASSLGGQGPQTQYF. Looking up the rest from reference TRBV7-7 and TRBJ2-5 gives the full variable domain: GAGVSQSPRYKVTKRGQDVTLRCDPISSHATLYWYQQALGQGPEFLTYFNYEAQPDKSGLPSDRFSAERPEGSISTLTIQRTEQRDSAMYRCASSLGGQGPQTQYFGPGTRLLVL.